Below, 10 T cell receptor beta chains from the same sample are listed, as sequenced in a study of blood T cells in healthy people across ages. Combining a sample-barcoded 5' primer with a J-beta primer mix, a second PCR ran for about 7 to 11 cycles. TCRdb re-called the 5' RACE reads with MiXCR, one entry per CDR3 protein. This table holds roughly 1.5 million distinct CDR3 sequences, approximately 39% found once. The sequencing sample was made of blood. These receptors were obtained from a young woman in good health.

This chain uses TRBV20-1 with TRBJ2-1; D tentatively reads TRBD1 or TRBD2 (5 bases each). Germline V CDR1 and CDR2: DFQATT, SNEGSKA (reference sequence). V shed 5 bases and J shed 4 bases, with 15 bases lying between them. The CDR3 loop spans 14 amino acids. The CDR3 sequence: CSADGARLYNEQFF. DNA for the CDR3: TGCAGTGCTGACGGGGCTAGGCTTTACAATGAGCAGTTCTTC.

The chain couples TRBV12-3 or TRBV12-4 to TRBJ2-6; D is uncertain. Trimming left V 6 bases short and J 3 bases short, with 18 bases between. This CDR3 has 17 amino acids. In DNA, the CDR3 is TGTGCCAGCAGCCAAGGCGATTGGGTCGTTGGGGCCAACGTCCTGACTTTC. Amino acid sequence: CASSQGDWVVGANVLTF.

This clonotype appeared a few times. At one end the junction does not follow the germline gene, possibly because of a read error. The genes are TRBV7-2 and TRBJ2-7; D not resolved. The length of the CDR3 is 16 residues. Germline CDR1 reads SGHTA; CDR2 reads FQGNSA. The CDR3 reads CASTLGIGSFDYEQYF. The CDR3 DNA sequence: TGTGCCAGCACCTTAGGTATCGGTTCATTCGACTACGAGCAGTACTTC.

This clonotype was seen at least ten times. The chain employs TRBV7-9 and TRBJ2-3, with TRBD2 identical over 8 bases. This CDR3 spans 15 amino acids. The germline gives CDR1 SEHNR, CDR2 FQNEAQ (reference sequence). V was pared by 3 bases and J by 3 bases, with 5 bases of the junction left unmatched. The CDR3: CASSLTGGRTDTQYF. CDR3 DNA: TGTGCCAGCAGCTTGACTGGCGGGAGGACAGATACGCAGTATTTT.

The chain couples TRBV12-3 or TRBV12-4 to TRBJ1-6; TRBD1 matches 10 bases. Trimming removed 6 bases from V and 7 bases from J; junction bases left unmatched: 9. There are 16 residues in the CDR3. CDR3 region: CASSLLGDRGNSPLHF. The CDR3 bases are TGTGCCAGCAGCCTTCTTGGGGACAGGGGAAATTCACCCCTCCACTTT.

This clonotype was detected only a few times. This chain joins TRBV5-1 and TRBJ2-7, with 9 bases matching TRBD2. V lost 2 bases to trimming and J lost 2 bases; unmatched junction nucleotides: 2. The CDR3 contains 14 residues. Germline V lookup: CDR1 SGHRS, CDR2 YFSETQ. CDR3 sequence (DNA): TGCGCCAGCAGCTTCACTAGCGGGCCCTACGAGCAGTACTTC. Translation gives CASSFTSGPYEQYF.

The V call is TRBV20-1, the J call TRBJ1-1, with TRBD1 matching 7 bases. The CDR3 has 11 residues. The germline CDR1 and CDR2 sequences are DFQATT and SNEGSKA (reference sequence). Losses at the gene ends were 6 bases for V and 11 bases for J; bases not matched to a gene: 9. CDR3 DNA: TGCAGTGCGATAAAGACAGGGTGGGCTTTCTTT. Encoded protein: CSAIKTGWAFF.

J is TRBJ2-5 and V is TRBV20-1; possibly TRBD2 for D (5 bases). This CDR3 contains 15 residues. The germline V gene has CDR1 DFQATT and CDR2 SNEGSKA (reference sequence). The V end was cut by 5 bases, the J end by 2 bases, with 18 bases between. The CDR3 is CSASGLKMEQETQYF. Written as DNA, the CDR3 is TGCAGTGCTTCCGGACTTAAAATGGAGCAAGAGACCCAGTACTTC.

The chain couples TRBV27 to TRBJ2-1, with a possible D match to TRBD1 (5 bases). The CDR3 is made up of 13 amino acids. The V and J ends lost 5 bases and 10 bases respectively, with 15 bases between them. The germline CDR1 and CDR2 sequences are MNHEY and SMNVEV (reference sequence). Written as DNA, the CDR3 is TGTGCCAGCAGTGCGATCCCGACAGAAGAGCAGTTCTTC. It is translated as CASSAIPTEEQFF.

This clonotype has more than one count but fewer than ten. The V call is TRBV10-3, the J call TRBJ2-3; TRBD1 agrees at 8 bases. This CDR3 contains 15 residues. V lost 3 bases, J lost 3 bases, and 5 bases stayed unmatched. Per germline, CDR1 ENHRY and CDR2 SYGVKD. CDR3 nucleotide sequence: TGTGCCATCAGTGACCCAGGGGGCAGAACAGATACGCAGTATTTT. Translated, it gives CAISDPGGRTDTQYF.